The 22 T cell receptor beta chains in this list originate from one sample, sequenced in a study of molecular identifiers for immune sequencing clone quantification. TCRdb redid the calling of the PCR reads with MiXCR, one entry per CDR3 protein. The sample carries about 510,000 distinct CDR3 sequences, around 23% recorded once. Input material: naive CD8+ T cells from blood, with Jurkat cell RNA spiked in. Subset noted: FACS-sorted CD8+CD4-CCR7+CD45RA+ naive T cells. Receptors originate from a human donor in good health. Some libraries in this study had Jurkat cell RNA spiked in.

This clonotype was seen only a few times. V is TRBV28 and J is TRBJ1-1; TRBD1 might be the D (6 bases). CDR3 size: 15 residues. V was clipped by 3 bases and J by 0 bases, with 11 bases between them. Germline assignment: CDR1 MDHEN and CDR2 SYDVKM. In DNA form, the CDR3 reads TGTGCCAGCAGTTTTAAGGGGGGGTTGAACACTGAAGCTTTCTTT. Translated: CASSFKGGLNTEAFF.

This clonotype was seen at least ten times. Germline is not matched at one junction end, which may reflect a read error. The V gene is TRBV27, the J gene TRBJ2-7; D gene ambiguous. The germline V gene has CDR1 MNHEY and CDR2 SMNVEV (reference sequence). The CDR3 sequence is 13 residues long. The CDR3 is CASSLAVSYEQYF. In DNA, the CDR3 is TGTGCTAGCAGCTTAGCCGTGTCCTACGAGCAGTACTTC.

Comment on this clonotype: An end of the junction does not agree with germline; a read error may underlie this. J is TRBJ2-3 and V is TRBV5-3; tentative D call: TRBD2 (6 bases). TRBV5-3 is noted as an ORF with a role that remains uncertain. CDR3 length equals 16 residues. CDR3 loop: CASSLSPGLGLDTQYF. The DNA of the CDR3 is TGTGCCAGCAGCTTGTCGCCGGGACTGGGGCTAGATACGCAGTATTTT.

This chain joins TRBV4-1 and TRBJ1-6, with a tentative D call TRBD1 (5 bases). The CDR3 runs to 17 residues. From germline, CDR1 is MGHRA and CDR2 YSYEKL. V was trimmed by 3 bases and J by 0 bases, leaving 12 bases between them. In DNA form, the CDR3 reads TGCGCCAGCAGCCATGGACCGGGACTCTCCTATAATTCACCCCTCCACTTT. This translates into CASSHGPGLSYNSPLHF.

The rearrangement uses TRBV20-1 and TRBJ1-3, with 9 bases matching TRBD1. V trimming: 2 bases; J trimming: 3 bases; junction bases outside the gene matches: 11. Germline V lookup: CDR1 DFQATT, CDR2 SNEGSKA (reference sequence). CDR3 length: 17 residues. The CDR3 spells CSARRRGGQGVGNTIYF. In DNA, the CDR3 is TGCAGTGCTAGAAGGAGGGGGGGACAGGGAGTTGGAAACACCATATATTTT.

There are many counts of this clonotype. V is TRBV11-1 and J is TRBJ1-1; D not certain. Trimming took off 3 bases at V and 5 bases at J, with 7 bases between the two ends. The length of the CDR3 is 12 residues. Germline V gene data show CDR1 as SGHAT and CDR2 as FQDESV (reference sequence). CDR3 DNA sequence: TGTGCCAGCAGCTTCGGCAGTACTGAAGCTTTCTTT. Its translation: CASSFGSTEAFF.

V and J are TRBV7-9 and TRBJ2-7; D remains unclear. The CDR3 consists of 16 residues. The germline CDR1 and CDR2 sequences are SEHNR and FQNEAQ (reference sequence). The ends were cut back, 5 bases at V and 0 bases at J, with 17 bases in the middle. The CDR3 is CASSPVMDVTSYEQYF. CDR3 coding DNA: TGTGCCAGCAGCCCAGTCATGGACGTAACCTCCTACGAGCAGTACTTC.

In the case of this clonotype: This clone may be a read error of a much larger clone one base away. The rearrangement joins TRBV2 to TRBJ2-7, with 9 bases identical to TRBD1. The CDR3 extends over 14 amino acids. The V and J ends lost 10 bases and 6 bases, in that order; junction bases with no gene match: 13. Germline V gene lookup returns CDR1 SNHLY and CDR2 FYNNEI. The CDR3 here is CAKEDRGSSSEQYF. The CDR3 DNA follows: TGTGCCAAGGAGGACAGGGGTTCTTCCAGCGAGCAGTACTTC.

CDR3: CASSQYSKGETQYF. The CDR3 bases are TGCGCCAGCAGCCAATACTCTAAGGGAGAGACCCAGTACTTC. The chain links TRBV4-3 to TRBJ2-5; D gene ambiguous. The CDR3 extends over 14 amino acids. With 2 bases removed from V and 4 bases from J, the gap between germline ends came to 11 bases. The germline V gene encodes CDR1 LGHNA and CDR2 YSLEER.

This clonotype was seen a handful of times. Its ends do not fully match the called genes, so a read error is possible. The CDR3 DNA reads as TGTGCCAGCAGCTTAGATGGCGACGAGTCCTACGCGCAGTACTTC. Encoded protein: CASSLDGDESYAQYF. The rearrangement joins TRBV7-2 to TRBJ2-7; D gene unclear. Germline V gives CDR1 SGHTA, CDR2 FQGNSA. The CDR3 extends over 15 amino acids.

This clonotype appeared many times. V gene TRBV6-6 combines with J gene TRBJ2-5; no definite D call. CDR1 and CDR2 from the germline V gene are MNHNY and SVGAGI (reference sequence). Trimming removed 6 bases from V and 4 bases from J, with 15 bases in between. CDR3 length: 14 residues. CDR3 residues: CASRRIPQAETQYF. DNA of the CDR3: TGTGCCAGCAGACGTATCCCCCAAGCAGAGACCCAGTACTTC.

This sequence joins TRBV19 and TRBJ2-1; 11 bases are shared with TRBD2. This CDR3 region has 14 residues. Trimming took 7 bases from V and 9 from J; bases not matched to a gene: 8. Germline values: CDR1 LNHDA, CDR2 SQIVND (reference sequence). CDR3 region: CASTKLAGDPEQFF. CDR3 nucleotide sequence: TGTGCCAGTACCAAACTAGCGGGGGACCCTGAGCAGTTCTTC.

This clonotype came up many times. The CDR3 here is CASRLAGDLNPDTQYF. As DNA, the CDR3 is TGTGCCAGCAGGCTAGCGGGAGATCTTAACCCAGATACGCAGTATTTT. This chain joins TRBV28 and TRBJ2-3; 10 positions agree with TRBD2. From germline, CDR1 is MDHEN and CDR2 SYDVKM. The CDR3 has 16 amino acids. V trimming: 6 bases; J trimming: 4 bases; junction bases outside the gene matches: 10.

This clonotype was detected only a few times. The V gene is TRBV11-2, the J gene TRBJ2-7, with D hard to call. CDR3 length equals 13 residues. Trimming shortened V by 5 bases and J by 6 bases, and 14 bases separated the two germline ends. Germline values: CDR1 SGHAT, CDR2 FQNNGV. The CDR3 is CASSPSLGTEQYF. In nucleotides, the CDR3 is TGTGCCAGCAGCCCCAGCTTGGGTACCGAGCAGTACTTC.

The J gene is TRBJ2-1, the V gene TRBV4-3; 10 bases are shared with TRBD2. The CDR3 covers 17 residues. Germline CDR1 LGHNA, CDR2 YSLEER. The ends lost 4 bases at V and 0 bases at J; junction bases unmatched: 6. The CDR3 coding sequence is TGCGCCAGCAGCCTATCCCCTAGCGGGAGCTCCTACAATGAGCAGTTCTTC. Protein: CASSLSPSGSSYNEQFF.

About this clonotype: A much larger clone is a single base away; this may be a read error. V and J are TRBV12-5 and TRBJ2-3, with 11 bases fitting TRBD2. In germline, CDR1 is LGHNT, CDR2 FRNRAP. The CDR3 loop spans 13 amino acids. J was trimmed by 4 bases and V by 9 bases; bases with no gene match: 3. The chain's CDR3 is CASTSGGPDTQYF. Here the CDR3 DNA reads TGTGCTAGCACTAGCGGGGGACCAGATACGCAGTATTTT.

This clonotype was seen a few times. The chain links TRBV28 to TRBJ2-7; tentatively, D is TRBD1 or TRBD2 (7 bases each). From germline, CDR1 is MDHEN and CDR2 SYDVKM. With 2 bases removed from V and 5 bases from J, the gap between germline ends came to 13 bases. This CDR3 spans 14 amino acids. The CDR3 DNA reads TGTGCCAGCAGTTTAAAAGCAGGGGGGGACGAGCAGTACTTC. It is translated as CASSLKAGGDEQYF.

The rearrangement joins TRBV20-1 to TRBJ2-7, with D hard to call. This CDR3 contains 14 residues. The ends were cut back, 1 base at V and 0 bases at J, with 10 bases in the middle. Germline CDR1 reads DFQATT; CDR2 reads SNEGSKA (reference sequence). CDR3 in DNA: TGCAGTGCTAGAGCGGACGGTAGCTCCTACGAGCAGTACTTC. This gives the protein CSARADGSSYEQYF.

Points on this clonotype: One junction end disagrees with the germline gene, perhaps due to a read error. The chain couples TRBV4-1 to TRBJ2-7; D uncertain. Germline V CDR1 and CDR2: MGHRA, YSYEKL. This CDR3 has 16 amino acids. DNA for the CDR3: TGCGCCAGCAGCCAAGTTCCAGGCCCATACTCCTACGCGCAGTACTTC. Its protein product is CASSQVPGPYSYAQYF.

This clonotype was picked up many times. The CDR3 DNA sequence: TGTGCCAGCAGCTTTACTGAAAAACTGTTTTTT. Translation: CASSFTEKLFF. The V and J genes are TRBV7-9 and TRBJ1-4; D not certain. V was cut by 3 bases and J by 7 bases, with 3 bases left in between. The CDR3 is 11 amino acids. Per germline, CDR1 SEHNR and CDR2 FQNEAQ (reference sequence).

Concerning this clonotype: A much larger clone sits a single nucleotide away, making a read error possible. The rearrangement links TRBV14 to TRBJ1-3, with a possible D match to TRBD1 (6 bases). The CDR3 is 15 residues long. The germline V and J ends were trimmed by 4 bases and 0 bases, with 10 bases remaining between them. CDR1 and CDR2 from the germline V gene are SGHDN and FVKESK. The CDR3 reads CASSLGQYSGNTIYF. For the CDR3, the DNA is TGTGCCAGCAGCCTTGGACAGTACTCTGGAAACACCATATATTTT.

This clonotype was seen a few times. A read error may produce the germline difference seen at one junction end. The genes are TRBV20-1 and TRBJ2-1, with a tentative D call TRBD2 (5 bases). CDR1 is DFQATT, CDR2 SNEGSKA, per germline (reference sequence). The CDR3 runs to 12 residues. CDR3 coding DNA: TGCAGTACTAGAGGTTGGGGCAATGAGCAGTTCTTC. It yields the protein CSTRGWGNEQFF.